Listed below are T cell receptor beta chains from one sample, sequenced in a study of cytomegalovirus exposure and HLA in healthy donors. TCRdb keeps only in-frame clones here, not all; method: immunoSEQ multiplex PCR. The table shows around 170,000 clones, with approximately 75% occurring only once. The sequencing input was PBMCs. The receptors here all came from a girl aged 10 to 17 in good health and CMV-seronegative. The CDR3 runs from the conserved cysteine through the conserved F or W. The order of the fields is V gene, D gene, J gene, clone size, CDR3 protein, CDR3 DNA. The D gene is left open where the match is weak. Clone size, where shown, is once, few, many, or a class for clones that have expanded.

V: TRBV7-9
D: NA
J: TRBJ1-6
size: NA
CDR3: CASRASGFSDSPLHF
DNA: TGTGCCAGCAGGGCTTCGGGGTTTTCCGATTCACCCCTCCACTTT

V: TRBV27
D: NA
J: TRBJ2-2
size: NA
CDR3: CASSTHNTGELFF
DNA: TGTGCCAGCAGTACTCATAACACCGGGGAGCTGTTTTTT

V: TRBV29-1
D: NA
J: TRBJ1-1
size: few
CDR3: CSVAVLTEAFF
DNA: TGCAGCGTTGCGGTTCTCACTGAAGCTTTCTTT

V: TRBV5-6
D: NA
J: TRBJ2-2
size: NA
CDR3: CASSLGTSPNTGELFF
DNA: TGTGCCAGCAGCTTGGGTACTTCCCCTAACACCGGGGAGCTGTTTTTT

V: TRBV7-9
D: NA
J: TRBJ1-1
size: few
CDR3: CASSLLRGRAEAFF
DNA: TGTGCCAGCAGCTTATTGCGGGGGAGGGCAGAAGCTTTCTTT

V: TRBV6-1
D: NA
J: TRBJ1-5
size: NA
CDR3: CASTGVTNQPQHF
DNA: TGTGCCAGCACAGGGGTTACCAATCAGCCCCAGCATTTT

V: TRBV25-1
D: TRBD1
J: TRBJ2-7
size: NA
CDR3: CASTGDRVPTYEQYF
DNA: TGTGCCAGCACCGGGGACAGGGTCCCTACCTACGAGCAGTACTTC

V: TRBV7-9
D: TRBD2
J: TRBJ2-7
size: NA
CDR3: CASRSGGSYEQYF
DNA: TGTGCCAGCAGAAGCGGGGGTTCCTACGAGCAGTACTTC

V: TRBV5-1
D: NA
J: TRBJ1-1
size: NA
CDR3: CASSLVGADTEAFF
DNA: TGCGCCAGCAGCTTGGTGGGGGCGGACACTGAAGCTTTCTTT

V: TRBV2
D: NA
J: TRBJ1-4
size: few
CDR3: CASSENRGAQKKLFF
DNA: TGTGCCAGCAGTGAAAATCGGGGGGCTCAGAAAAAACTGTTTTTT

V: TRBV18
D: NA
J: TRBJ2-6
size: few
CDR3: CASSPWASGANVLTF
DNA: TGTGCCAGCTCACCATGGGCCTCTGGGGCCAACGTCCTGACTTTC

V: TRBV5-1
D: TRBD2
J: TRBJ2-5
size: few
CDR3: CASTLSGAAETQYF
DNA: TGCGCCAGCACCCTTAGCGGGGCCGCGGAGACCCAGTACTTC

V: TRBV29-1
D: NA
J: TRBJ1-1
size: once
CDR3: CSVKGQMNTEAFF
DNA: TGCAGCGTTAAGGGACAAATGAACACTGAAGCTTTCTTT

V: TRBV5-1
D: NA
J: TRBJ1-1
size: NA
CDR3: CASRVSMNTEAFF
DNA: TGCGCCAGCCGCGTGAGTATGAACACTGAAGCTTTCTTT

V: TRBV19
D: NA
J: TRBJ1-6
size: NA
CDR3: CASSISADTYNSPLHF
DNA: TGTGCCAGTAGTATCTCAGCCGACACCTATAATTCACCCCTCCACTTT

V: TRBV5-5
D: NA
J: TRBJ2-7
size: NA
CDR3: CASSYRTLSTEQYF
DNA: TGTGCCAGCAGCTACCGGACACTTAGTACCGAGCAGTACTTC

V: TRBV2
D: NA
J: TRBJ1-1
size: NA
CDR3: CASSKGVMNTEAFF
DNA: TGTGCCAGCAGTAAAGGAGTCATGAACACTGAAGCTTTCTTT

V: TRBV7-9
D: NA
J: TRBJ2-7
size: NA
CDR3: CASSLSRDEQYF
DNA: TGTGCCAGCAGCTTATCGCGAGACGAGCAGTACTTC

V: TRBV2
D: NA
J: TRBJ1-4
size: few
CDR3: CASSQEVRDEKLFF
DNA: TGTGCCAGCAGCCAGGAGGTGCGGGATGAAAAACTGTTTTTT

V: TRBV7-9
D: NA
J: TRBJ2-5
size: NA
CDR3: CASSLAVQLQETQYF
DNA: TGTGCCAGCAGCTTAGCGGTACAGTTGCAAGAGACCCAGTACTTC

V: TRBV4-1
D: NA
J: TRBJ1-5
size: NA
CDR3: CASSQDRGLGQPQHF
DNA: TGCGCCAGCAGCCAAGATCGGGGGTTAGGTCAGCCCCAGCATTTT

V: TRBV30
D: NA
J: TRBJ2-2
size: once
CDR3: CAWIGQGWTGELFF
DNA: TGTGCCTGGATAGGTCAGGGATGGACCGGGGAGCTGTTTTTT

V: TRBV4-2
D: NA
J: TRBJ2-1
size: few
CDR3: CASSLPSGEYNEQFF
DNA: TGTGCCAGCAGCCTCCCTTCGGGGGAGTACAATGAGCAGTTCTTC

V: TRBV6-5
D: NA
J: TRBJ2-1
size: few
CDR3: CASGLAGFNEQFF
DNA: TGTGCCAGCGGCCTTGCGGGGTTCAATGAGCAGTTCTTC

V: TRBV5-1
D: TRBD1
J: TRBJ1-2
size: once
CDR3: CASSLGGQVNYGYTF
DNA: TGCGCCAGCAGCTTGGGGGGACAGGTTAACTATGGCTACACCTTC

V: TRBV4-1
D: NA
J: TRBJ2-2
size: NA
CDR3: CASSQEGRGTGELFF
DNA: TGCGCCAGCAGCCAAGAGGGCAGGGGCACCGGGGAGCTGTTTTTT

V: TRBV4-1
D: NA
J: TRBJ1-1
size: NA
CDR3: CASSQDPDRDNTEAFF
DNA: TGCGCCAGCAGCCAAGACCCGGACAGAGACAACACTGAAGCTTTCTTT

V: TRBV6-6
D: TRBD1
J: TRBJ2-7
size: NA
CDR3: CASSPGTGGIREQYF
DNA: TGTGCCAGCAGTCCCGGGACAGGGGGCATCCGCGAGCAGTACTTC

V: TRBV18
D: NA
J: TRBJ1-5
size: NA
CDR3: CASSPQTESNQPQHF
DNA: TGTGCCAGCTCACCACAAACAGAAAGCAATCAGCCCCAGCATTTT

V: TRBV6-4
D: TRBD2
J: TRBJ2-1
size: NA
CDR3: CATTSGDANEQFF
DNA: TGTGCCACGACTAGCGGGGACGCCAATGAGCAGTTCTTC

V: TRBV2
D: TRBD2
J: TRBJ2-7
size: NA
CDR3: CASTGPSGGGNEQYF
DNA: TGTGCCAGCACTGGCCCTAGCGGGGGGGGAAACGAGCAGTACTTC

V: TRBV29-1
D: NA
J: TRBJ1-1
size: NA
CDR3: CSVEWRTRGTEAFF
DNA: TGCAGCGTTGAGTGGCGGACACGAGGCACTGAAGCTTTCTTT